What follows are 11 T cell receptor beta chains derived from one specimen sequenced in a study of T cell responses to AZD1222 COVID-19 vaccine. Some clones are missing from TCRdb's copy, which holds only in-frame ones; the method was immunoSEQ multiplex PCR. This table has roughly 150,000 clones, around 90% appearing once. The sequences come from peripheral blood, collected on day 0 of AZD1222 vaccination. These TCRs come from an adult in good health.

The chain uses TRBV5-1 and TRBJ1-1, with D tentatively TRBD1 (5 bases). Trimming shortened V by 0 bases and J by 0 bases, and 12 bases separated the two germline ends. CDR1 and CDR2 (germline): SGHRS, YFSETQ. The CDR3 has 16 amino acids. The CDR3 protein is CASSLVAGRMNTEAFF. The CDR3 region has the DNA TGCGCCAGCAGCTTGGTGGCAGGGAGGATGAACACTGAAGCTTTCTTT.

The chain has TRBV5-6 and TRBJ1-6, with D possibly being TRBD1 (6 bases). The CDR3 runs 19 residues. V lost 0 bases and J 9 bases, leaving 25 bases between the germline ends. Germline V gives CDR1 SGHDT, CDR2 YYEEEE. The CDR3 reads CASSLESAVGGLFGSPLHF. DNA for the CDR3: TGTGCCAGCAGCTTGGAGTCAGCCGTCGGGGGGCTATTCGGTTCACCCCTCCACTTT.

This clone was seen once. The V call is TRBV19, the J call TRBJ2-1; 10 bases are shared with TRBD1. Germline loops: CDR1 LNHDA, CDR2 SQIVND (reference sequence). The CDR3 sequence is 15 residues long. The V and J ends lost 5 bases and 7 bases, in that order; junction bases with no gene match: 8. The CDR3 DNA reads TGTGCCAGTAGTTCCCGCCCGGGACAGGGGAATGAGCAGTTCTTC. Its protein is CASSSRPGQGNEQFF. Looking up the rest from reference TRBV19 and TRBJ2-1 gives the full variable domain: DGGITQSPKYLFRKEGQNVTLSCEQNLNHDAMYWYRQDPGQGLRLIYYSQIVNDFQKGDIAEGYSVSREKKESFPLTVTSAQKNPTAFYLCASSSRPGQGNEQFFGPGTRLTVL.

The CDR3 DNA is TGTGCCACCGCGAGGACAGGGGCCTTAGATACGCAGTATTTT. This encodes CATARTGALDTQYF. The chain has TRBV19 and TRBJ2-3; 9 bases fit TRBD1. V lost 10 bases to trimming and J lost 5 bases; unmatched junction nucleotides: 10. CDR1 is LNHDA and CDR2 is SQIVND in the germline V gene (reference sequence). The CDR3 covers 14 residues.

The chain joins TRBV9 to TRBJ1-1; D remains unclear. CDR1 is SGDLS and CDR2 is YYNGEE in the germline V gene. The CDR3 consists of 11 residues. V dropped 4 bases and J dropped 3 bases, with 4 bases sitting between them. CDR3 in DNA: TGTGCCAGCAGCCGGGACACTGAAGCTTTCTTT. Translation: CASSRDTEAFF.

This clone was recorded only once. CDR3 residues: CASSLALGPSNQPQHF. CDR3 sequence (DNA): TGTGCCAGCAGCTTGGCACTAGGACCAAGCAATCAGCCCCAGCATTTT. The chain joins TRBV5-6 to TRBJ1-5, with unresolved D. Germline loops: CDR1 SGHDT, CDR2 YYEEEE. V lost 0 bases and J 1 base, leaving 11 bases between the germline ends. CDR3 length equals 16 residues. Filled out from reference TRBV5-6 and TRBJ1-5, the complete variable domain reads DAGVTQSPTHLIKTRGQQVTLRCSPKSGHDTVSWYQQALGQGPQFIFQYYEEEERQRGNFPDRFSGHQFPNYSSELNVNALLLGDSALYLCASSLALGPSNQPQHFGDGTRLSIL.

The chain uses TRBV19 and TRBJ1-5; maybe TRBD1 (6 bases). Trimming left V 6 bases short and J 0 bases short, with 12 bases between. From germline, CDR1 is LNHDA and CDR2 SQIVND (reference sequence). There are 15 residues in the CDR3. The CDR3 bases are TGTGCCAGTAGGGTACAGGGAAATAGCAATCAGCCCCAGCATTTT. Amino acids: CASRVQGNSNQPQHF.

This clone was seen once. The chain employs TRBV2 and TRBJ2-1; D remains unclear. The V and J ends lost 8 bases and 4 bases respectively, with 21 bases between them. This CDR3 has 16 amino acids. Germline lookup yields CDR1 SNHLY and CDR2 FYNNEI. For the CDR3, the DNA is TGTGCCAGCCAACTCGACGGATCGTCAATATACAATGAGCAGTTCTTC. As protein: CASQLDGSSIYNEQFF.

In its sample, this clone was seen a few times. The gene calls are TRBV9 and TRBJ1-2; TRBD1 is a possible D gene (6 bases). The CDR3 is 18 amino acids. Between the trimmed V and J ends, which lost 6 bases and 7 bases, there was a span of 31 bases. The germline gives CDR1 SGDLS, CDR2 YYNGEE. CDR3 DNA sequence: TGTGCCAGCATTACCTTTGGGGGCGTGTTCGTGCGATATAGTGGCTACACCTTC. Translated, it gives CASITFGGVFVRYSGYTF.

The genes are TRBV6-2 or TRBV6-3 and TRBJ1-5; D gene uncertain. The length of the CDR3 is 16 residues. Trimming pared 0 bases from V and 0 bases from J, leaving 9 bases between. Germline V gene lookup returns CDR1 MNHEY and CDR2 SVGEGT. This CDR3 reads CASSYSETDSNQPQHF. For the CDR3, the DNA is TGTGCCAGCAGTTACTCGGAAACAGATAGCAATCAGCCCCAGCATTTT.

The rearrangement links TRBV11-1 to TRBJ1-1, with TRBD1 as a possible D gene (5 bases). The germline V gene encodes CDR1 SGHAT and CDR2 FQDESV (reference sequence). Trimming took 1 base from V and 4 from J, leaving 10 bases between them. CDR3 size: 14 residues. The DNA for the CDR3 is TGTGCCAGCAGCTTAGGTGGCGGGGGCACTGAAGCTTTCTTT. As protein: CASSLGGGGTEAFF.